Here is one TCR beta chain with its context. Its target is unknown. The data originate from a study of cytomegalovirus exposure and HLA in healthy donors. Study-wide results and caveats: The study designated 150 to 200 TCR beta chains cytomegalovirus-associated. Donors were assumed by presence/absence analyses to have roughly uniform sequencing depth. Three chains tied to CMV proved CMV antigen-specific in vitro.

Primers: 60 Vbeta forward and 13 Jbeta reverse. TCRdb's table, derived via immunoSEQ multiplex PCR, lists solely in-frame clones and lacks some. The table lists some 160,000 clones, over 70% of them singletons. Germline loops: CDR1 LNHDA, CDR2 SQIVND (reference sequence). This CDR3 contains 15 residues. V lost 5 bases, J lost 2 bases, and 7 bases stayed unmatched. Despite likely unrecorded immune exposures, the donors were nominally healthy at the time of sampling. Sequenced sample: PBMCs. The receptor was isolated from a woman aged 18-30 years in good health and CMV-seronegative. This chain joins TRBV19 and TRBJ2-3; TRBD1 matches 7 bases. The CDR3 DNA follows: TGTGCCAGTAGTTCGCGGACAGGAACCACAGATACGCAGTATTTT. Protein product: CASSSRTGTTDTQYF.